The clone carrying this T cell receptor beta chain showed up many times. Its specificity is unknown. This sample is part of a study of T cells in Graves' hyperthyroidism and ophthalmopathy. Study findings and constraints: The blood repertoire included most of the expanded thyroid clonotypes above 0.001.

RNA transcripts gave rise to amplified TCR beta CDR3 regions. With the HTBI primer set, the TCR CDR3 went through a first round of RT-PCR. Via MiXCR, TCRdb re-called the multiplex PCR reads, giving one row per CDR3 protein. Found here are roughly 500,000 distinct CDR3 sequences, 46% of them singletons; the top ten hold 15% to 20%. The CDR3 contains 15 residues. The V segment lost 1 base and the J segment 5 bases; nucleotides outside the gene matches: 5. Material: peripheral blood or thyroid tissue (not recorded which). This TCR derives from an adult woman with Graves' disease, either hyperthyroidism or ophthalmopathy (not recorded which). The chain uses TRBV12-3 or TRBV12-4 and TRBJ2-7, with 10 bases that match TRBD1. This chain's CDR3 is CASSLDGTGVDEQYF. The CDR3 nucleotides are TGTGCCAGCAGTTTAGATGGGACAGGGGTCGACGAGCAGTACTTC.